The entry that follows covers one T cell receptor beta chain sequence. Produced via immunoSEQ multiplex PCR; TCRdb's table is partial and in-frame only. The sample lists roughly 64,000 clones; roughly 80% were seen once. The source of the sample is a study of OX40 agonist ivuxolimab in advanced cancers. Per germline, CDR1 SGDLS and CDR2 YYNGEE. The CDR3 runs 13 residues. After removal of 7 bases from V and 5 bases from J, the junction contained 5 bases not matched to a gene. Sequenced here: CD4+ or CD8+ T cells sorted from blood, sampled in a trial of the OX40 agonist ivuxolimab. The rearrangement joins TRBV9 to TRBJ2-1; 8 bases agree with TRBD2. This sequence originates from an adult with an advanced solid tumor such as melanoma, head and neck, liver or kidney cancer. CDR3 region: CASGRGANNEQFF. CDR3 bases: TGTGCCAGCGGGCGGGGGGCCAACAATGAGCAGTTCTTC.